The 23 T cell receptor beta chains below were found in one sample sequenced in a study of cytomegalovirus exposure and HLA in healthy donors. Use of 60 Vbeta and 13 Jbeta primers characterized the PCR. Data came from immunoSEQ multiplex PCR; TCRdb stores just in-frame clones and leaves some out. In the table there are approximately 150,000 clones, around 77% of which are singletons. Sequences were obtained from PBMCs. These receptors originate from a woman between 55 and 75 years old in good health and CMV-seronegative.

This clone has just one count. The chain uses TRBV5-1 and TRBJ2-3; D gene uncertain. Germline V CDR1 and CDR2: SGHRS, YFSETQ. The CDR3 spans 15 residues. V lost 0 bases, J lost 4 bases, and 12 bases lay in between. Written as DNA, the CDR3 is TGCGCCAGCAGCTTGGCTCTTCTTTCCCCAGATACGCAGTATTTT. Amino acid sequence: CASSLALLSPDTQYF.

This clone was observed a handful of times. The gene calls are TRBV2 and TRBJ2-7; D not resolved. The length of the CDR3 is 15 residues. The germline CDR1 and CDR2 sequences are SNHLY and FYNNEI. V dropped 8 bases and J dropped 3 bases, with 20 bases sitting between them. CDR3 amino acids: CASLRQADRYYEQYF. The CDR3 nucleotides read TGTGCCAGCCTTCGGCAGGCTGACCGCTACTACGAGCAGTACTTC.

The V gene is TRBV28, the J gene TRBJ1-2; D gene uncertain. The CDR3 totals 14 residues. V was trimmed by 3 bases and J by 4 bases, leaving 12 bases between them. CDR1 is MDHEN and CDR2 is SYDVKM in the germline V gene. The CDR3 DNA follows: TGTGCCAGCAGTTTGGTGAGGGTGAGCTATGGCTACACCTTC. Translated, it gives CASSLVRVSYGYTF.

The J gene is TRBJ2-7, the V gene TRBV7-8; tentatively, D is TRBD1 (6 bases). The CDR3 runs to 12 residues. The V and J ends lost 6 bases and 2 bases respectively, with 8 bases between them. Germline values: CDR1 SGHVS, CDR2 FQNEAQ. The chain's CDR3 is CASRDRAYEQYF. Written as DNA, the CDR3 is TGTGCCAGCAGGGACAGAGCCTACGAGCAGTACTTC.

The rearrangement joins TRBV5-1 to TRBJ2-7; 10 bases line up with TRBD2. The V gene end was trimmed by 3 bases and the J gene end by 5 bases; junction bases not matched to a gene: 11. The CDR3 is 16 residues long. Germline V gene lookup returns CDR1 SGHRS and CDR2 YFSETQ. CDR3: CASSSIVAGGPNEQYF. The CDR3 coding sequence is TGCGCCAGCAGCTCGATCGTAGCGGGAGGCCCCAACGAGCAGTACTTC.

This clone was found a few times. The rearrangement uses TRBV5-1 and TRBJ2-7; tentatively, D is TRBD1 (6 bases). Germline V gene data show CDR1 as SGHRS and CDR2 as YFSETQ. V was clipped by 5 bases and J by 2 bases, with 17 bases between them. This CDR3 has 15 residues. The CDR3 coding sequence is TGCGCCAGCAGTCCTGAGCAGGGGCCTACCTACGAGCAGTACTTC. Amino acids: CASSPEQGPTYEQYF.

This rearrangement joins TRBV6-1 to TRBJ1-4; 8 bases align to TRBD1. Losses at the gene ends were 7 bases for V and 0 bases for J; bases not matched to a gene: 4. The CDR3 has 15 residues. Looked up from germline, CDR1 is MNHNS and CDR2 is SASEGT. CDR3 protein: CASISTGATNEKLFF. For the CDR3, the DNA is TGTGCCAGCATATCGACAGGGGCAACTAATGAAAAACTGTTTTTT.

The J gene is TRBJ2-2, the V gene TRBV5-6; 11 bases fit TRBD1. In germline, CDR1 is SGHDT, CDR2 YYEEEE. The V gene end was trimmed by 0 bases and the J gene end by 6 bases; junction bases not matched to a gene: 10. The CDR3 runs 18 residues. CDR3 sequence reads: CASSLVRTGGAGSGELFF. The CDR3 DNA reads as TGTGCCAGCAGCTTGGTTCGGACAGGGGGCGCGGGGTCCGGGGAGCTGTTTTTT.

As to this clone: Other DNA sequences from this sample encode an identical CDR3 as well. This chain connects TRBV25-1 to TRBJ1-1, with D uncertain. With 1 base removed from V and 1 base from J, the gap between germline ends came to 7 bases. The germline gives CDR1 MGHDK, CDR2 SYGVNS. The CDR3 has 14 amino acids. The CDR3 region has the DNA TGTGCCAGCAGTGAATTAGGAGGGAACACTGAAGCTTTCTTT. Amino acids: CASSELGGNTEAFF.

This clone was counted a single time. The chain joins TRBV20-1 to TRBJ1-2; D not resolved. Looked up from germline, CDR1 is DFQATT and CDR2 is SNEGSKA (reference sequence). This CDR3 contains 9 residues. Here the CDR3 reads CSAPGGYTF. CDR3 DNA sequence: TGCAGCGCACCGGGGGGCTACACCTTC.

CDR3 region: CASSLVAAGTGELFF. The CDR3 bases are TGTGCCAGCAGCTTAGTGGCAGCGGGCACCGGGGAGCTGTTTTTT. This rearrangement joins TRBV7-9 to TRBJ2-2; D is perhaps TRBD2 (6 bases). Germline CDR1 reads SEHNR; CDR2 reads FQNEAQ (reference sequence). V lost 1 base and J 4 bases, leaving 10 bases between the germline ends. This CDR3 is built from 15 residues.

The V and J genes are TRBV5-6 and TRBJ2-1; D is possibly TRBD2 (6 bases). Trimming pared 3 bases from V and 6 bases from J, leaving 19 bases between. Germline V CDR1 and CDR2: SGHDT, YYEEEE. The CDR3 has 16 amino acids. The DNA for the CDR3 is TGTGCCAGCAGCTCCCTGCCGACTAGTTTCGGCAATGAGCAGTTCTTC. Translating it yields CASSSLPTSFGNEQFF.

CDR3 DNA: TGTGCCAGCAGCCCCGGGACAGGGGTAAACTATGGCTACACCTTC. Residues: CASSPGTGVNYGYTF. The chain couples TRBV6-4 to TRBJ1-2, with 10 bases identical to TRBD1. The germline V gene encodes CDR1 MRHNA and CDR2 SNTAGT. The V gene end was trimmed by 6 bases and the J gene end by 2 bases; junction bases not matched to a gene: 6. This CDR3 region has 15 residues.

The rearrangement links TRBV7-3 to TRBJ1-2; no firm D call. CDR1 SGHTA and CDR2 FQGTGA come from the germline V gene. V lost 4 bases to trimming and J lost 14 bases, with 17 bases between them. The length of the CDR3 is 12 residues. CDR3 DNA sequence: TGTGCCAGCAGCTCCTCGCTAGGTATCGGGACCTTC. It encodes CASSSSLGIGTF. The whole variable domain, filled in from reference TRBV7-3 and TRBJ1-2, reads GAGVSQTPSNKVTEKGKYVELRCDPISGHTALYWYRQSLGQGPEFLIYFQGTGAADDSGLPNDRFFAVRPEGSVSTLKIQRTERGDSAVYLCASSSSLGIGTFGSGTRLTVV.

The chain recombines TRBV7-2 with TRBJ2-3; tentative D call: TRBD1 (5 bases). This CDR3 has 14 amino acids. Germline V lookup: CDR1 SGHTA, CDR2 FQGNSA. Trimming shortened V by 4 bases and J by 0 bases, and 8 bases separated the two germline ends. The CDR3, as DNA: TGTGCCAGCAGCTGGGGCCCTAGCACAGATACGCAGTATTTT. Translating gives CASSWGPSTDTQYF.

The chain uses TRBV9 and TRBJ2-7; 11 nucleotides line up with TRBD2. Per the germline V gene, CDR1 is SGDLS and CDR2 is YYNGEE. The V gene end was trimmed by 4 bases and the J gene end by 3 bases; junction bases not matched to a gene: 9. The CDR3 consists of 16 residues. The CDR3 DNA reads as TGTGCCAGCAGCCTTTCGACTAGCGGGGAGTACTACGAGCAGTACTTC. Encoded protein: CASSLSTSGEYYEQYF.

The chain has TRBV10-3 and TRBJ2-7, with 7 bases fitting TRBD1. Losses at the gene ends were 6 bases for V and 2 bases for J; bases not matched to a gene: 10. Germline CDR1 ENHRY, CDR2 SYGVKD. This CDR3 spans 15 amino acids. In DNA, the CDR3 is TGTGCCATCAGCCCGGGACAGTCGATTACCTACGAGCAGTACTTC. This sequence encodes CAISPGQSITYEQYF.

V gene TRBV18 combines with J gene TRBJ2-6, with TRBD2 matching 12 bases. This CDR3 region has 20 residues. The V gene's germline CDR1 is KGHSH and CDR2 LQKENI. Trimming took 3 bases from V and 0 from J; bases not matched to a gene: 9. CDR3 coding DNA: TGTGCCAGCTCACCTCCGGGACTAGCGGGCCCTTACTCTGGGGCCAACGTCCTGACTTTC. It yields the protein CASSPPGLAGPYSGANVLTF.

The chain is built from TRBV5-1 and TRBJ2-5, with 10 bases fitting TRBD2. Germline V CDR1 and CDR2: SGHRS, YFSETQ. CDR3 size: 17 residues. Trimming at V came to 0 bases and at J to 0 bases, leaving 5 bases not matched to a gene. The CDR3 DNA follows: TGCGCCAGCAGCTTGGGCCAGCGGGGGGGGAACCAAGAGACCCAGTACTTC. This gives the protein CASSLGQRGGNQETQYF.

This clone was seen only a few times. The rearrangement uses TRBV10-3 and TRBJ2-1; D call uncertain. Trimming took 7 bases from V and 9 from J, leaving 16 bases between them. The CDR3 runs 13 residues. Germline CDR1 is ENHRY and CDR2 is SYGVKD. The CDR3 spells CAITHTSPSEQFF. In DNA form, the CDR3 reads TGTGCCATCACCCATACCTCGCCCAGTGAGCAGTTCTTC.

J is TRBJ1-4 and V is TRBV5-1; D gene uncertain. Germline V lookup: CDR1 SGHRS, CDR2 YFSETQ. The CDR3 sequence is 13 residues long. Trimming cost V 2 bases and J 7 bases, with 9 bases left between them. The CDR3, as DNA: TGCGCCAGCAGCTTCCAGGAGGGTGAAAAACTGTTTTTT. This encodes CASSFQEGEKLFF.

Written as DNA, the CDR3 is TGTGCCTGGAGTGTTCAGGGAATTCGCGGCTACACCTTC. The encoded protein is CAWSVQGIRGYTF. This rearrangement joins TRBV30 to TRBJ1-2; D might be TRBD1 (5 bases). The germline V gene encodes CDR1 GTSNPN and CDR2 SVGIG (reference sequence). V was pared by 0 bases and J by 8 bases, with 13 bases between. The CDR3 spans 13 residues.

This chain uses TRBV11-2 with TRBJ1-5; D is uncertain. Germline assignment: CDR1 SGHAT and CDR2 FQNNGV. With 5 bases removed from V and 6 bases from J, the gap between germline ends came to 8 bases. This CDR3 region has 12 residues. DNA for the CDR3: TGTGCCAGCAGCCGGGGTGGTCAGCCCCAGCATTTT. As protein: CASSRGGQPQHF.